This entry lists 13 T cell receptor beta chains sequenced from one sample in a study of blood T cell repertoires in COVID-19. TCRdb keeps only in-frame clones here, not all; method: immunoSEQ multiplex PCR. There are approximately 280,000 clones in the sample; around 90% occur only once, and 9% to 9.5% lies in the top ten. Sequencing used peripheral blood. These receptors all come from a man between 18 and 35 years old with active or convalescent COVID-19.

This clone appeared once. The chain links TRBV6-6 to TRBJ2-7; TRBD2 aligns across 9 bases. This CDR3 contains 16 residues. The germline V gene has CDR1 MNHNY and CDR2 SVGAGI (reference sequence). The V segment lost 0 bases and the J segment 2 bases; nucleotides outside the gene matches: 5. The CDR3 sequence: CASSYSPSGVTYEQYF. The CDR3 nucleotides read TGTGCCAGCAGTTACTCCCCTAGCGGGGTCACCTACGAGCAGTACTTC.

This sequence joins TRBV19 and TRBJ1-1, with D tentatively TRBD1 (6 bases). There are 18 residues in the CDR3. Germline V gives CDR1 LNHDA, CDR2 SQIVND (reference sequence). V shed 7 bases and J shed 3 bases, with 27 bases lying between them. CDR3 nucleotide sequence: TGTGCCAGTAAACCTGGGAGGGGGGGCTTTAATAGTGACACTGAAGCTTTCTTT. This sequence encodes CASKPGRGGFNSDTEAFF.

The chain recombines TRBV7-8 with TRBJ2-1; D possibly corresponds to TRBD1 (6 bases). V was cut by 5 bases and J by 4 bases, with 9 bases left in between. The V gene's germline CDR1 is SGHVS and CDR2 FQNEAQ. The CDR3 spans 13 residues. CDR3: CASSQGQYNEQFF. As DNA, the CDR3 is TGTGCCAGCAGCCAAGGACAGTACAATGAGCAGTTCTTC.

The chain combines TRBV2 with TRBJ1-6; weak D call: TRBD1 (6 bases). With 4 bases removed from V and 8 bases from J, the gap between germline ends came to 9 bases. Germline loops: CDR1 SNHLY, CDR2 FYNNEI. The CDR3 covers 13 residues. The CDR3: CASSGGLHSPLHF. DNA for the CDR3: TGTGCCAGCAGTGGGGGGCTCCATTCACCCCTCCACTTT.

This clone was detected a few times. The genes are TRBV11-2 and TRBJ1-3; a possible D gene is TRBD1 (6 bases). The germline gives CDR1 SGHAT, CDR2 FQNNGV. Trimming stripped 4 bases from V and 4 bases from J, with 14 bases between. The CDR3 has 15 amino acids. In DNA form, the CDR3 reads TGTGCCAGCAGCTCACCAGGGGCGAGGGGAAACACCATATATTTT. Amino acid sequence: CASSSPGARGNTIYF. The complete variable domain, with remaining parts taken from reference TRBV11-2 and TRBJ1-3, reads EAGVAQSPRYKIIEKRQSVAFWCNPISGHATLYWYQQILGQGPKLLIQFQNNGVVDDSQLPKDRFSAERLKGVDSTLKIQPAKLEDSAVYLCASSSPGARGNTIYFGEGSWLTVV.

V is TRBV4-1 and J is TRBJ1-4, with D unresolved. This CDR3 region has 16 residues. V lost 1 base to trimming and J lost 0 bases, with 9 bases between them. Germline values: CDR1 MGHRA, CDR2 YSYEKL. Here the CDR3 reads CASSQGAYTTNEKLFF. The CDR3 coding sequence is TGCGCCAGCAGCCAAGGGGCCTATACAACTAATGAAAAACTGTTTTTT.

This chain connects TRBV6-5 to TRBJ1-6; D ambiguous. The CDR3 contains 14 residues. Germline lookup yields CDR1 MNHEY and CDR2 SVGAGI. Trimming took 6 bases from V and 8 from J, leaving 14 bases between them. The CDR3 loop is CASSPRIGDSPLHF. CDR3 DNA: TGTGCCAGCAGCCCCCGCATAGGAGATTCACCCCTCCACTTT.

The J gene is TRBJ1-1, the V gene TRBV29-1; 8 nucleotides line up with TRBD1. CDR3 length equals 14 residues. The germline CDR1 and CDR2 sequences are SQVTM and ANQGSEA. J gave up 1 base and V 3 bases, and 4 bases lay outside the gene matches. CDR3 nucleotides: TGCAGCGTTGACTGGCAGGGGGCGAACACTGAAGCTTTCTTT. This codes for CSVDWQGANTEAFF.

The rearrangement joins TRBV19 to TRBJ1-5, with D perhaps TRBD1 (5 bases). The CDR3 extends over 17 amino acids. Trimming cost V 4 bases and J 1 base, with 17 bases left between them. In germline, CDR1 is LNHDA, CDR2 SQIVND (reference sequence). CDR3 bases: TGTGCCAGTAGTACTTGGACACGTGCGTTAAGCAATCAGCCCCAGCATTTT. Its translation is CASSTWTRALSNQPQHF. Together with reference TRBV19 and TRBJ1-5, the CDR3 gives the full variable domain: DGGITQSPKYLFRKEGQNVTLSCEQNLNHDAMYWYRQDPGQGLRLIYYSQIVNDFQKGDIAEGYSVSREKKESFPLTVTSAQKNPTAFYLCASSTWTRALSNQPQHFGDGTRLSIL.

The rearrangement uses TRBV6-4 and TRBJ2-3, with 9 nucleotides matching TRBD2. The CDR3 has 15 amino acids. Germline loops: CDR1 MRHNA, CDR2 SNTAGT. V gave up 6 bases and J gave up 2 bases; unmatched junction bases: 6. CDR3 sequence reads: CASRIAGAPTDTQYF. The CDR3 DNA reads as TGTGCCAGCAGGATAGCGGGGGCTCCCACAGATACGCAGTATTTT.

The V and J genes are TRBV19 and TRBJ1-1; TRBD1 is a possible D gene (6 bases). The CDR3 extends over 14 amino acids. CDR1 is LNHDA and CDR2 is SQIVND in the germline V gene (reference sequence). V lost 7 bases to trimming and J lost 4 bases, with 16 bases between them. CDR3 sequence reads: CASTTRRGGTEAFF. The CDR3 DNA reads TGTGCCAGTACCACAAGGAGGGGGGGCACTGAAGCTTTCTTT.

The V gene is TRBV7-9, the J gene TRBJ2-7; maybe TRBD2 (5 bases). This CDR3 has 16 residues. The germline V gene has CDR1 SEHNR and CDR2 FQNEAQ (reference sequence). V lost 7 bases to trimming and J lost 2 bases, with 21 bases between them. The CDR3 spells CASTKALGVPTYEQYF. CDR3 nucleotide sequence: TGTGCCAGCACCAAAGCGCTCGGGGTTCCAACCTACGAGCAGTACTTC.

The sample holds a few counts of this clone. The chain joins TRBV5-1 to TRBJ1-3; D unclear. Germline-derived CDR1 and CDR2 are SGHRS and YFSETQ. V was cut by 7 bases and J by 1 base, with 3 bases left in between. The CDR3 totals 11 residues. The CDR3, as DNA: TGCGCCAGCTCGTCTGGAAACACCATATATTTT. Translation gives CASSSGNTIYF. The entire variable domain, with the rest obtained from reference TRBV5-1 and TRBJ1-3, is as follows: KAGVTQTPRYLIKTRGQQVTLSCSPISGHRSVSWYQQTPGQGLQFLFEYFSETQRNKGNFPGRFSGRQFSNSRSEMNVSTLELGDSALYLCASSSGNTIYFGEGSWLTVV.